The 9 T cell receptor beta chains below come from one sample, sequenced in a study of glioma-infiltrating T cells. The iRepertoire nested amplicon-rescue multiplex PCR amplified TCR alpha and beta CDR3s from RNA. TCRdb re-called the multiplex PCR reads with MiXCR, one entry per CDR3 protein. The table includes roughly 100,000 distinct CDR3 sequences, approximately 39% detected once. Sequences were obtained from glioma tissue, nonneoplastic brain tissue, or PBMCs (not recorded which). The source of these receptors is a human donor with low-grade glioma or glioblastoma, undergoing nonglioma brain surgery, or in good health (not recorded which).

This clonotype appeared many times. The CDR3 sequence is CASSQDRGATNEKLFF. In DNA, the CDR3 is TGTGCCAGCAGCCAAGACAGGGGCGCAACTAATGAAAAACTGTTTTTT. The chain is built from TRBV3-1 and TRBJ1-4, with D possibly being TRBD1 (6 bases). Germline V gives CDR1 LGHDT, CDR2 YNNKEL (reference sequence). The V gene lost 0 bases and the J gene lost 0 bases, with 8 bases spanning the gap. The CDR3 length is 16 residues.

Remarks on this clonotype: Possible read error: a much larger clone is one base away. This sequence joins TRBV7-2 and TRBJ2-7; TRBD2 is a possible D gene (6 bases). Per germline, CDR1 SGHTA and CDR2 FQGNSA. CDR3 length equals 13 residues. The CDR3 reads CANSSLRAGEQYF. The CDR3 coding sequence is TGTGCCAACAGCTCCCTCCGGGCGGGGGAGCAGTACTTC.

This chain joins TRBV6-2 or TRBV6-3 and TRBJ2-7; D uncertain. CDR3 length: 13 residues. Germline V lookup: CDR1 MNHEY, CDR2 SVGEGT. Trimming took off 8 bases at V and 0 bases at J, with 11 bases between the two ends. CDR3 DNA sequence: TGTGCCAGCCAAGACACTTCCTCCTACGAGCAGTACTTC. Translating gives CASQDTSSYEQYF.

This clonotype showed up many times. V is TRBV12-3 or TRBV12-4 and J is TRBJ1-5, with 8 bases identical to TRBD1. The CDR3 is made up of 18 amino acids. V lost 6 bases to trimming and J lost 5 bases; unmatched junction nucleotides: 18. Here the CDR3 DNA reads TGTGCCAGCAGCCGGGCGATCCGGACAGGGACAGGCGATCAGCCCCAGCATTTT. Its protein product is CASSRAIRTGTGDQPQHF.

This clonotype was seen repeatedly, ten times or more. This chain joins TRBV24-1 and TRBJ2-3, with 7 bases that match TRBD2. Germline V gives CDR1 KGHDR, CDR2 SFDVKD. V lost 10 bases and J lost 2; bases outside the gene matches: 5. The CDR3 covers 13 residues. The CDR3 DNA is TGTGCCACGACTAGCCCCAACACAGATACGCAGTATTTT. Its protein is CATTSPNTDTQYF.

A note on this clonotype: The junction shows a germline mismatch at one end, possibly a read error. The gene calls are TRBV4-2 and TRBJ1-2, with D perhaps matching TRBD1 (6 bases). Germline loops: CDR1 LGHNA, CDR2 YNFKEQ. The CDR3 length is 15 residues. CDR3 sequence: CASGQGDGGGYGYTF. The CDR3 coding sequence is TGTGCCAGCGGCCAAGGAGACGGGGGCGGATATGGCTACACCTTC.

This clonotype was seen repeatedly, ten times or more. The rearrangement links TRBV12-3 or TRBV12-4 to TRBJ2-3; no definite D call. Trimming pared 10 bases from V and 2 bases from J, leaving 16 bases between. The length of the CDR3 is 14 residues. CDR3 sequence: CATSELVYTDTQYF. The CDR3 DNA is TGTGCCACCTCCGAACTGGTATACACAGATACGCAGTATTTT.

Of note for this clonotype: A much larger clone differs from this one at a single base, so this may be a read error. This sequence joins TRBV2 and TRBJ2-7, with D unresolved. V was shortened by 5 bases and J by 1 base, with 12 bases between the two germline ends. Germline loops: CDR1 SNHLY, CDR2 FYNNEI. This CDR3 is 14 amino acids long. CDR3 nucleotides: TGTGCCAGCAGTAAATCCTGGAAGTCCTACGAGCAGTACTTC. Its translation is CASSKSWKSYEQYF.

This clonotype was seen repeatedly, ten times or more. The V gene is TRBV5-4, the J gene TRBJ2-5, with D possibly TRBD1 on 6 matching bases. CDR1 is SGHNT, CDR2 YYREEE, per germline (reference sequence). With 2 bases removed from V and 5 bases from J, the gap between germline ends came to 13 bases. The CDR3 loop spans 14 amino acids. CDR3 sequence (DNA): TGTGCCAGCAGCTTCACAGGGTCCAGGGAGACCCAGTACTTC. The encoded protein is CASSFTGSRETQYF.